This T cell receptor (beta chain) was sequenced during a study of blood T cell repertoires in COVID-19. The wider study: The cDNA or gDNA used as material had been derived from T cells, B-cell-depleted T cells, or PBMCs.

Germline CDR1 and CDR2: SGHTS and YDEGEE. This CDR3 region has 18 residues. V lost 2 bases and J lost 2, with 22 bases in between. As handled by the study authors: Researchers report that nucleated cell counts were estimated from reference gene primer amplification. The repertoire was sequenced with immunoSEQ multiplex PCR; TCRdb's copy has only in-frame clones and lacks some. The DNA gave D and trimming, while V, J and clone size come from that table. Of around 320,000 clones in the sample, about 85% were seen once. The receptor's source is a young man with active or convalescent COVID-19. The material sequenced was peripheral blood. The chain recombines TRBV5-8 with TRBJ1-2, with D uncertain. CDR3 sequence reads: CASSLSRLKSGPNYGYTF. The CDR3 nucleotides read TGTGCCAGCAGCTTAAGCCGCCTGAAATCGGGTCCCAACTATGGCTACACCTTC.